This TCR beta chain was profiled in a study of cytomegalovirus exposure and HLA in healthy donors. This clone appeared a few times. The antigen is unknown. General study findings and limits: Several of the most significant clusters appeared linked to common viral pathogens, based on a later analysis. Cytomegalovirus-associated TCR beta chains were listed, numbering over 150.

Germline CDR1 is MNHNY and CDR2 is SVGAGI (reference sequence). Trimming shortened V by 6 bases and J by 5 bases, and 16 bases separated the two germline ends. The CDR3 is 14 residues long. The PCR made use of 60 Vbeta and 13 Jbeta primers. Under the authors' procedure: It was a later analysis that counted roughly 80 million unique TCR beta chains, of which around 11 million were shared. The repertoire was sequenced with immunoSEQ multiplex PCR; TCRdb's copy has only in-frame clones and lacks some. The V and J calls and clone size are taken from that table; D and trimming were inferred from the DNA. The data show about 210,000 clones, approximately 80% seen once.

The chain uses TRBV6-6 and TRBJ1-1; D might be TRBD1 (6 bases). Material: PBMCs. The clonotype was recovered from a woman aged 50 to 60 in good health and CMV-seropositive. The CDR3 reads CASRYFAGATEAFF. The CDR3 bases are TGTGCCAGCAGATATTTCGCGGGGGCGACTGAAGCTTTCTTT.